This T cell receptor beta chain is from a study of blood T cell repertoires in COVID-19. Study information: T cells, B-cell-depleted T cells, or PBMCs provided the cDNA or gDNA that served as material.

Original analysis: Estimation of nucleated cell counts relied on the amplification of reference gene primers. Only in-frame clones appear in the TCRdb table, and some are missing; sequencing was by immunoSEQ multiplex PCR. That table supplies the V and J calls and clone size; D and trimming were determined from the DNA. The sample lists about 200,000 clones, roughly 89% occurring once. The germline V gene encodes CDR1 LGHDT and CDR2 YNNKEL (reference sequence). The length of the CDR3 is 14 residues. Trimming cost V 5 bases and J 1 base, with 11 bases left between them. The receptor was isolated from a man aged 60-69 years who had recovered from COVID-19. Sequencing was done on a sample of peripheral blood. V and J are TRBV3-1 (or the pseudogene TRBV3-2) and TRBJ1-1; D perhaps matches TRBD1 (5 bases). CDR3 loop: CASSGRDWNTEAFF. The CDR3 DNA sequence: TGTGCCAGCAGCGGCCGGGACTGGAACACTGAAGCTTTCTTT.